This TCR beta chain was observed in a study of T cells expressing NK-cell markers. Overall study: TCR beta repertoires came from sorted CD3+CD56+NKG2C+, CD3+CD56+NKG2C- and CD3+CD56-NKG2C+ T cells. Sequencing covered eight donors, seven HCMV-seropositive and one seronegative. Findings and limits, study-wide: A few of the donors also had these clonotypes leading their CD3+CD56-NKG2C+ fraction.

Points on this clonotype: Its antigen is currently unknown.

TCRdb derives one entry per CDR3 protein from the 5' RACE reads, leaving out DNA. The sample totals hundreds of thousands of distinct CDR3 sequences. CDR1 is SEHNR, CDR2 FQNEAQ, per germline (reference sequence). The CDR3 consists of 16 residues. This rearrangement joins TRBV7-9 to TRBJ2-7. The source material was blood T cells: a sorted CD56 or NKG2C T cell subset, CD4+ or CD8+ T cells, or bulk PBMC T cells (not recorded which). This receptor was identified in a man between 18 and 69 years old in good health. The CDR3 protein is CASSPHPGVSPDEQYF.